This T cell receptor beta chain was found in a study of beta chain features in type 1 diabetes. Reverse transcribing all isolated RNA meant expressed TCRB transcripts were sequenced. The repertoire was sequenced with immunoSEQ multiplex PCR; TCRdb's copy has only in-frame clones and lacks some. The sample shows a few hundred thousand clones, 20% of them seen only once. This CDR3 region has 14 residues. The V end lost 4 bases, the J end lost 4 bases, and 13 bases lay between the germline ends. The germline CDR1 and CDR2 sequences are MNHNY and SVGAGI (reference sequence). The rearrangement uses TRBV6-6 and TRBJ1-1; D is unclear. What was sequenced was naive CD4+ T cells from blood. This TCR was sampled from a woman between 18 and 29 years old in good health. The CDR3 nucleotides read TGTGCCAGCAGTTCCCGGGTCCAGTCCACTGAAGCTTTCTTT. This codes for CASSSRVQSTEAFF.